Each of the 21 T cell receptor beta chains below was sequenced from the same sample in a study of regulatory T cells in long-lasting Graves disease. Time point of the sample: persistent/refractory GD, antithyroid drugs over 5 years with positive TRAb. The TCR library was made from RNA that had been extracted from PBMCs in TRIzol. According to the study, TCR beta libraries were built with iRepertoire HTBI primers and CDR3-region Arm-PCR. TCRdb itself ran the multiplex PCR reads through MiXCR, one entry per CDR3 protein. The sample has around 500,000 distinct CDR3 sequences, roughly 20% seen once. The material sequenced was peripheral blood mononuclear cells (PBMCs), taken when the disease was refractory, from a patient treated with antithyroid drugs. The receptors originated from a female donor with Graves disease.

V gene TRBV19 combines with J gene TRBJ2-2; 8 nucleotides line up with TRBD2. Germline V gene lookup returns CDR1 LNHDA and CDR2 SQIVND (reference sequence). The CDR3 covers 17 residues. V lost 5 bases and J lost 1; bases outside the gene matches: 9. The CDR3 nucleotides read TGTGCCAGTAGTCTCCACCCTAGCGGGCTGAACACCGGGGAGCTGTTTTTT. Amino acid sequence: CASSLHPSGLNTGELFF.

This clonotype was counted at least ten times. This chain links TRBV20-1 with TRBJ2-7; TRBD2 matches at 7 bases. CDR1 DFQATT and CDR2 SNEGSKA come from the germline V gene (reference sequence). V lost 3 bases and J lost 3; bases outside the gene matches: 14. The CDR3 contains 16 residues. The CDR3 nucleotides are TGCAGTGCTAGGGGAGGGGAAGGGTCTTCCCGCTACGAGCAGTACTTC. Translated: CSARGGEGSSRYEQYF.

In its sample, this clonotype was seen many times. This rearrangement joins TRBV7-2 to TRBJ1-2; D is uncertain. V shed 2 bases and J shed 0 bases, with 10 bases lying between them. This CDR3 comprises 15 residues. Germline CDR1 SGHTA, CDR2 FQGNSA. CDR3 amino acids: CASSLNPDPNYGYTF. CDR3 sequence (DNA): TGTGCCAGCAGCTTAAATCCAGACCCTAACTATGGCTACACCTTC.

This clonotype was counted a few times. CDR3 sequence: CASRSRGQDYEQYF. In DNA, the CDR3 is TGCGCCAGCAGGTCCCGGGGACAAGACTACGAGCAGTACTTC. The chain combines TRBV5-1 with TRBJ2-7; weak D call: TRBD1 (6 bases). Trimming left V 5 bases short and J 3 bases short, with 15 bases between. CDR3 size: 14 residues. Germline values: CDR1 SGHRS, CDR2 YFSETQ.

The sample holds many counts of this clonotype. This chain connects TRBV27 to TRBJ2-7; TRBD1 might be the D (6 bases). CDR1 is MNHEY, CDR2 SMNVEV, per germline (reference sequence). Trimming cost V 6 bases and J 2 bases, with 11 bases left between them. This CDR3 is 13 amino acids long. The CDR3 DNA is TGTGCCAGCAGGCCAAGGACAGCCTACGAGCAGTACTTC. Its protein product is CASRPRTAYEQYF.

This clonotype was detected many times. The V call is TRBV9, the J call TRBJ2-7; D is possibly TRBD2 (6 bases). Germline CDR1 is SGDLS and CDR2 is YYNGEE. V gave up 3 bases and J gave up 2 bases, with 15 bases separating them. The CDR3 runs to 15 residues. CDR3 sequence: CASSAGGASPYEQYF. The CDR3 region has the DNA TGTGCCAGCAGCGCCGGCGGGGCTTCCCCCTACGAGCAGTACTTC.

This clonotype has just one count. A far larger clone lies a single base away; this is likely a read error. This sequence joins TRBV14 and TRBJ1-2, with TRBD1 as a possible D gene (5 bases). CDR3 size: 14 residues. Germline-derived CDR1 and CDR2 are SGHDN and FVKESK. The CDR3 DNA sequence: TGTGCCAGCACCTTGGGGTGGAGGGACTATGGCTACGCCTTC. Translation: CASTLGWRDYGYAF. Full variable domain (remainder filled in from reference TRBV14 and TRBJ1-2): EAGVTQFPSHSVIEKGQTVTLRCDPISGHDNLYWYRRVMGKEIKFLLHFVKESKQDESGMPNNRFLAERTGGTYSTLKVQPAELEDSGVYFCASTLGWRDYGYAFGSGTRLTVV.

This clonotype was recorded at least ten times. The V call is TRBV27, the J call TRBJ1-2; D not resolved. V was cut by 3 bases and J by 8 bases, with 13 bases left in between. Germline CDR1 and CDR2: MNHEY and SMNVEV (reference sequence). The CDR3 spans 13 residues. CDR3: CASSFSVSGGYTF. In nucleotides, the CDR3 is TGTGCCAGCAGTTTTTCGGTCTCGGGCGGCTACACCTTC.

The sample holds a few counts of this clonotype. The chain couples TRBV20-1 to TRBJ1-3; weak D call: TRBD1 (6 bases). The CDR3 runs to 16 residues. The V end was cut by 2 bases, the J end by 1 base, with 15 bases between. CDR1 and CDR2 from the germline V gene are DFQATT and SNEGSKA (reference sequence). CDR3 sequence (DNA): TGCAGTGCTAGACCCACGGACAGATCTTCTGGAAACACCATATATTTT. Protein: CSARPTDRSSGNTIYF.

This clonotype came up a few times. The chain recombines TRBV6-2 or TRBV6-3 with TRBJ2-6; D is possibly TRBD1 or TRBD2 (6 bases each). The CDR3 has 18 amino acids. Germline CDR1 MNHEY, CDR2 SVGEGT. V was clipped by 0 bases and J by 2 bases, with 14 bases between them. The CDR3 DNA reads TGTGCCAGCAGTTACTCTTCGGGGGCGCGGACTGGGGCCAACGTCCTGACTTTC. Its protein is CASSYSSGARTGANVLTF.

This clonotype came up a few times. The V and J genes are TRBV3-1 and TRBJ1-4; D perhaps matches TRBD1 (5 bases). The CDR3 extends over 15 amino acids. CDR1 is LGHDT, CDR2 YNNKEL, per germline (reference sequence). The V end lost 4 bases, the J end lost 0 bases, and 9 bases lay between the germline ends. The CDR3 DNA sequence: TGTGCCAGCAGCCCGGGGGGAACAACTAATGAAAAACTGTTTTTT. It yields the protein CASSPGGTTNEKLFF.

Only a few counts were recorded for this clonotype. This sequence joins TRBV28 and TRBJ2-2, with D possibly matching TRBD2 (5 bases). V lost 5 bases and J lost 13, with 8 bases in between. Germline values: CDR1 MDHEN, CDR2 SYDVKM. The CDR3 is 10 residues long. The CDR3 DNA follows: TGTGCCAGCAGTCGCCGGGGGCTGTTTTTT. Residues: CASSRRGLFF.

The chain carries TRBV27 and TRBJ1-1; TRBD1 matches 7 bases. V gave up 3 bases and J gave up 7 bases; unmatched junction bases: 2. Germline V gene data show CDR1 as MNHEY and CDR2 as SMNVEV (reference sequence). There are 12 residues in the CDR3. The CDR3 protein is CASSFRTGEAFF. CDR3 nucleotide sequence: TGTGCCAGCAGTTTTAGGACAGGTGAAGCTTTCTTT.

The chain joins TRBV12-5 to TRBJ1-3; D uncertain. From germline, CDR1 is LGHNT and CDR2 FRNRAP. Deletions cut 2 bases from V and 2 bases from J, with 1 base between. This CDR3 is 12 amino acids long. This CDR3 reads CASGLTGNTIYF. Here the CDR3 DNA reads TGTGCTAGTGGTTTGACTGGAAACACCATATATTTT.

At least ten counts were recorded for this clonotype. The chain recombines TRBV6-1 with TRBJ1-1, with D hard to call. This CDR3 contains 15 residues. CDR1 and CDR2 (germline): MNHNS, SASEGT. The germline V and J ends were trimmed by 2 bases and 8 bases, with 18 bases remaining between them. As DNA, the CDR3 is TGTGCCAGCAGTGAATCCCCCTTTTATTCAGAGGAAGCTTTCTTT. Amino acid sequence: CASSESPFYSEEAFF.

This clonotype was recorded at least ten times. V is TRBV12-3 or TRBV12-4 and J is TRBJ2-7; the match to TRBD2 covers 10 bases. The length of the CDR3 is 16 residues. Trimming removed 6 bases from V and 0 bases from J; junction bases left unmatched: 8. CDR3 coding DNA: TGTGCCAGCAGCTCGCCGACTAGCGGGCCCTCCTACGAGCAGTACTTC. Amino acids: CASSSPTSGPSYEQYF.

Here the CDR3 reads CASKGHLPYNEQFF. CDR3 coding DNA: TGTGCCAGCAAGGGACACCTCCCTTACAATGAGCAGTTCTTC. The chain couples TRBV2 to TRBJ2-1, with D tentatively TRBD1 (6 bases). Trimming took 7 bases from V and 4 from J, leaving 14 bases between them. From germline, CDR1 is SNHLY and CDR2 FYNNEI. The length of the CDR3 is 14 residues.

Turning to this clonotype: Given a much more abundant clone one base away, this may be a read error. The gene calls are TRBV28 and TRBJ2-7; D gene unclear. From germline, CDR1 is MDHEN and CDR2 SYDVKM. This CDR3 is built from 13 residues. V lost 7 bases and J 6 bases, leaving 16 bases between the germline ends. The CDR3 bases are TGTGCCAGCAACCCTACACGCGGATCCGAGCAGTACTTC. This codes for CASNPTRGSEQYF.

In this sample, this clonotype turned up many times. The chain employs TRBV28 and TRBJ2-2; the D is unclear. Germline V gene lookup returns CDR1 MDHEN and CDR2 SYDVKM. V dropped 6 bases and J dropped 3 bases, with 8 bases sitting between them. This CDR3 region has 13 residues. CDR3 residues: CASSPTYTGELFF. The CDR3 coding sequence is TGTGCCAGCAGCCCGACTTACACCGGGGAGCTGTTTTTT. The variable domain in full, completed from reference TRBV28 and TRBJ2-2, reads DVKVTQSSRYLVKRTGEKVFLECVQDMDHENMFWYRQDPGLGLRLIYFSYDVKMKEKGDIPEGYSVSREKKERFSLILESASTNQTSMYLCASSPTYTGELFFGEGSRLTVL.

This clonotype was counted many times. V usage is TRBV3-1 and J usage is TRBJ1-1; 7 nucleotides line up with TRBD1. After removal of 1 base from V and 2 bases from J, the junction contained 7 bases not matched to a gene. The germline CDR1 and CDR2 sequences are LGHDT and YNNKEL (reference sequence). This CDR3 contains 16 residues. CDR3 coding DNA: TGTGCCAGCAGCCAAGCCTTAGGGACAGTCAACACTGAAGCTTTCTTT. It specifies CASSQALGTVNTEAFF.

This clonotype has ten or more counts. The chain combines TRBV3-1 with TRBJ1-2, with a tentative D call TRBD1 (5 bases). Between the trimmed V and J ends, which lost 2 bases and 6 bases, there was a span of 10 bases. From germline, CDR1 is LGHDT and CDR2 YNNKEL (reference sequence). The CDR3 has 13 residues. For the CDR3, the DNA is TGTGCCAGCAGCCAAACGGGGGTAGATGGCTACACCTTC. Translating it yields CASSQTGVDGYTF. Full variable domain (rest looked up from reference TRBV3-1 and TRBJ1-2): DTAVSQTPKYLVTQMGNDKSIKCEQNLGHDTMYWYKQDSKKFLKIMFSYNNKELIINETVPNRFSPKSPDKAHLNLHINSLELGDSAVYFCASSQTGVDGYTFGSGTRLTVV.